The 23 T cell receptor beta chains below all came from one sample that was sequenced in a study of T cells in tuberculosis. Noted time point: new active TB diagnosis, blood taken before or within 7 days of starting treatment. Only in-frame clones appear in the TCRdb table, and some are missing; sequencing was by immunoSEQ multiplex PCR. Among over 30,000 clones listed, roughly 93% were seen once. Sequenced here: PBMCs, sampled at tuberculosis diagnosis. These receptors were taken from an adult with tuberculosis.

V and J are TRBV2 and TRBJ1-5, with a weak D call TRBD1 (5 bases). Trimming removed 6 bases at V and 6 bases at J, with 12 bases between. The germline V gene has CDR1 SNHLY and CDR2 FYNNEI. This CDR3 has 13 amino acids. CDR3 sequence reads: CASRMDIFQPQHF. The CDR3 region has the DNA TGTGCCAGCAGGATGGACATCTTTCAGCCCCAGCATTTT.

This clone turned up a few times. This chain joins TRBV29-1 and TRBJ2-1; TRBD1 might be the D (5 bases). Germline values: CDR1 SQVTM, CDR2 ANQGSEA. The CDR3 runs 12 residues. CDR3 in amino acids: CSGAGWDNEQFF. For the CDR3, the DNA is TGCAGTGGGGCCGGGTGGGACAATGAGCAGTTCTTC.

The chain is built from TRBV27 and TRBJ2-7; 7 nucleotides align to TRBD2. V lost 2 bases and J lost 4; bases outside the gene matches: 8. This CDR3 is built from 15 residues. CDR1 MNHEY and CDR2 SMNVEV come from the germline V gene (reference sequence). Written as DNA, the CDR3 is TGTGCCAGCAGTTTAGCGGGAGCAGGTTTGTACGAGCAGTACTTC. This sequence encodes CASSLAGAGLYEQYF.

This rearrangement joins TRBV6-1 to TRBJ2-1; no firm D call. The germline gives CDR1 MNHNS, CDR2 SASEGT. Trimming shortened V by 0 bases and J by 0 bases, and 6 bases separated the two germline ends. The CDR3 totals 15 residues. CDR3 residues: CASSEASSSYNEQFF. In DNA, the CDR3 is TGTGCCAGCAGTGAAGCGAGTAGCTCCTACAATGAGCAGTTCTTC.

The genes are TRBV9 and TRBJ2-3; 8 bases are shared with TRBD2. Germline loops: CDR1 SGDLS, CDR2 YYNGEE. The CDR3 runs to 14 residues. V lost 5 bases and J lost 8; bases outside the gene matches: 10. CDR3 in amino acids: CASSGGAGVSTQYF. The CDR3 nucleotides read TGTGCCAGCAGTGGCGGAGCGGGAGTAAGTACGCAGTATTTT.

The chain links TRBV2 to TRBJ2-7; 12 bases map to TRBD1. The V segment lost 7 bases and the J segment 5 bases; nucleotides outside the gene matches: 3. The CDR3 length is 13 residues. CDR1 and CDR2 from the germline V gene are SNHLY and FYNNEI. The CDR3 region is CASTGTGGNEQYF. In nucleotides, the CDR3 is TGTGCCAGCACCGGGACAGGGGGCAACGAGCAGTACTTC.

The CDR3 region is CASSITGTELQYF. The CDR3 bases are TGTGCCAGTAGTATTACGGGGACAGAGTTGCAGTACTTC. This chain uses TRBV19 with TRBJ2-5; 7 bases are shared with TRBD1. CDR1 is LNHDA, CDR2 SQIVND, per germline (reference sequence). V trimming: 3 bases; J trimming: 11 bases; junction bases outside the gene matches: 9. The CDR3 is 13 amino acids.

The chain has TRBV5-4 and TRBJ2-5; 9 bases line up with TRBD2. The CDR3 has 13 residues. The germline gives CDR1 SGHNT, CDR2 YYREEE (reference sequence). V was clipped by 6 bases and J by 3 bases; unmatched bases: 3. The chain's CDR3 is CASTAGGEETQYF. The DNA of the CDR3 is TGTGCCAGCACTGCGGGGGGGGAAGAGACCCAGTACTTC.

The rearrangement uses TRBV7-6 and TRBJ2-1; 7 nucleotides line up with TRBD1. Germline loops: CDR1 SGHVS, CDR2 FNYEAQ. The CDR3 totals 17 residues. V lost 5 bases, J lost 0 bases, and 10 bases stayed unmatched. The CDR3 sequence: CASSPRPRDSSYNEQFF. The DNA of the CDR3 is TGTGCCAGCAGCCCCCGACCCCGGGACAGCTCCTACAATGAGCAGTTCTTC.

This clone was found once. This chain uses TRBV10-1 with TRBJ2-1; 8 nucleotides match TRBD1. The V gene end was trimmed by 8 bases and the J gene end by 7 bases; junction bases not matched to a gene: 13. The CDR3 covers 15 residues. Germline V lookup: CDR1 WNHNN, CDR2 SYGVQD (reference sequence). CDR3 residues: CASSFRRRGHNEQFF. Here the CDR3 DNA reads TGCGCCAGCTCATTTCGGCGCAGGGGGCATAATGAGCAGTTCTTC.

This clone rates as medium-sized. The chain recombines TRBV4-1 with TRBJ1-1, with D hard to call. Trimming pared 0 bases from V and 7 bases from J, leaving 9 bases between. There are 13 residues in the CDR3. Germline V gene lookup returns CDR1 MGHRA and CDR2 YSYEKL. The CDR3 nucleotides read TGCGCCAGCAGCCAAGATTGGGGAGGTGAAGCTTTCTTT. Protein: CASSQDWGGEAFF.

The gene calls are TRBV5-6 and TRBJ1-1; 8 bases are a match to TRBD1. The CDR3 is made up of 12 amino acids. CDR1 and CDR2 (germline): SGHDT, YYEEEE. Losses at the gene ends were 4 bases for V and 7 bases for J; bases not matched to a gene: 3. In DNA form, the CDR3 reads TGTGCCAGCAGCCCGGACAGGGATGAAGCTTTCTTT. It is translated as CASSPDRDEAFF. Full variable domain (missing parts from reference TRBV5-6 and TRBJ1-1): DAGVTQSPTHLIKTRGQQVTLRCSPKSGHDTVSWYQQALGQGPQFIFQYYEEEERQRGNFPDRFSGHQFPNYSSELNVNALLLGDSALYLCASSPDRDEAFFGQGTRLTVV.

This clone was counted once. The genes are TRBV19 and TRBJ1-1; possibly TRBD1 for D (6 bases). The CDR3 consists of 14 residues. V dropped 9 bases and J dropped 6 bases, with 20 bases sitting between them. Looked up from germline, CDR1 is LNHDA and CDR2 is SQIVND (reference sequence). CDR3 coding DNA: TGTGCCAGCACGGACAGACGCCCAGGGGCTGAAGCTTTCTTT. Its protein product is CASTDRRPGAEAFF. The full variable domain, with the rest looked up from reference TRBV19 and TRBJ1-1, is DGGITQSPKYLFRKEGQNVTLSCEQNLNHDAMYWYRQDPGQGLRLIYYSQIVNDFQKGDIAEGYSVSREKKESFPLTVTSAQKNPTAFYLCASTDRRPGAEAFFGQGTRLTVV.

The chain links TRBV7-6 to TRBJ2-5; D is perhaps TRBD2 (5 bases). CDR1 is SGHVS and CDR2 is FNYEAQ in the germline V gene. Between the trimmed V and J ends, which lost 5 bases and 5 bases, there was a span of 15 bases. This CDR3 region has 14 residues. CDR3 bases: TGTGCCAGCAGCATAGGTCTTTCGGGGGAGACCCAGTACTTC. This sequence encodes CASSIGLSGETQYF.

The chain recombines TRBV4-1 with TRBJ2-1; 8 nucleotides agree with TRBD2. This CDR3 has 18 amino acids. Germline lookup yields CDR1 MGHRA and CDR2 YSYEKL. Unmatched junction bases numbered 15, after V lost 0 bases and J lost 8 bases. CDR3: CASSQEVYSGGTGDEQFF. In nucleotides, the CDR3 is TGCGCCAGCAGCCAAGAAGTTTACAGCGGGGGCACTGGGGATGAGCAGTTCTTC.

CDR3 amino acids: CAWRGGPATEAFF. The CDR3, as DNA: TGTGCCTGGAGAGGGGGCCCGGCCACTGAAGCTTTCTTT. The chain combines TRBV30 with TRBJ1-1; 7 bases align to TRBD1. The CDR3 totals 13 residues. The germline V gene has CDR1 GTSNPN and CDR2 SVGIG (reference sequence). J gave up 4 bases and V 3 bases, and 5 bases lay outside the gene matches.

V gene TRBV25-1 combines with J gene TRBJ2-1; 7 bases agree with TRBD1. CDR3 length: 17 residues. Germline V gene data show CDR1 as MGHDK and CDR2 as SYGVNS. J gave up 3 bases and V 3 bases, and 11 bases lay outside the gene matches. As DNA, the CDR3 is TGTGCCAGCAGTGATGGACCAGGGACAGTCCACTACAATGAGCAGTTCTTC. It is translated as CASSDGPGTVHYNEQFF.

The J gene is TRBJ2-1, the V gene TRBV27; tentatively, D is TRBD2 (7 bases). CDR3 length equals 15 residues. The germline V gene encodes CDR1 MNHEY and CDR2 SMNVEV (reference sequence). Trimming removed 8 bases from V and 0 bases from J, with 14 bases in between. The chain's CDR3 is CASGEGGSSYNEQFF. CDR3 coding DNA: TGTGCCAGCGGGGAGGGGGGTAGCTCCTACAATGAGCAGTTCTTC.

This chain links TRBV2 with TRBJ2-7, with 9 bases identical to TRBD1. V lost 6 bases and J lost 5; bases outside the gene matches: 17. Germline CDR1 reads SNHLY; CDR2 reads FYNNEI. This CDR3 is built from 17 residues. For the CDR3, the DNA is TGTGCCAGCAGGGCACCTACTCGGGACAGGGAAACCGACGAGCAGTACTTC. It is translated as CASRAPTRDRETDEQYF. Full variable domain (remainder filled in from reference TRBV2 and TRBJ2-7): EPEVTQTPSHQVTQMGQEVILRCVPISNHLYFYWYRQILGQKVEFLVSFYNNEISEKSEIFDDQFSVERPDGSNFTLKIRSTKLEDSAMYFCASRAPTRDRETDEQYFGPGTRLTVT.

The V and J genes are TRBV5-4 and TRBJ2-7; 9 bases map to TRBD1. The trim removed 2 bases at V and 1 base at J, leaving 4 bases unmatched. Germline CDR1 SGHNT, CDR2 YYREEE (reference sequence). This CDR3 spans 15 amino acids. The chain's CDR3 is CASSLQGAKSYEQYF. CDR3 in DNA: TGTGCCAGCAGCTTACAGGGGGCGAAATCCTACGAGCAGTACTTC.

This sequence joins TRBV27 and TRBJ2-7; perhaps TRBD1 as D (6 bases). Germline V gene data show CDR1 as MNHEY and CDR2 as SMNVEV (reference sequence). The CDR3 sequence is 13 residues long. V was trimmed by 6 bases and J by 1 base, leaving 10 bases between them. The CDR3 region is CASSPTGSYEQYF. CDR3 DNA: TGTGCCAGCAGCCCTACAGGGTCCTACGAGCAGTACTTC.

CDR3 sequence reads: CASSQEGGYRGSGTGELFF. CDR3 nucleotides: TGCGCCAGCAGCCAAGAGGGGGGCTACAGGGGATCGGGCACCGGGGAGCTGTTTTTT. The chain joins TRBV4-1 to TRBJ2-2, with D possibly matching TRBD1 (7 bases). CDR1 and CDR2 (germline): MGHRA, YSYEKL. The CDR3 runs to 19 residues. V was cut by 0 bases and J by 4 bases, with 21 bases left in between.

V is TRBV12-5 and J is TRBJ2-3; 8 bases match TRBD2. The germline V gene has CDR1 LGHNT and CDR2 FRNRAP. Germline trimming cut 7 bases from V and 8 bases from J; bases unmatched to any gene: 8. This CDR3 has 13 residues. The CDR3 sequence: CASALSGRGTQYF. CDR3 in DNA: TGTGCTAGTGCCTTGAGCGGGAGAGGTACGCAGTATTTT.